The rows below give T cell receptor beta chains drawn from one sample of a study of early T cells in non-severe SARS-CoV-2 infection. Each CDR3 protein is one row after TCRdb ran MiXCR on the 5' RACE reads. The sample records 50,000 to 60,000 distinct CDR3 sequences, around 8.5% being singletons. The sample was whole blood. Receptors originate from an adult who was a healthcare worker with PCR-confirmed SARS-CoV-2 infection or an uninfected control (not recorded which). The CDR3 runs from the conserved cysteine through the conserved F or W. D genes are given only for firm matches. Part of the rows lack a size; the others show once, few, many or a class for expanded clones.

CDR3aa: CATSDRSFYEQYF
CDR3nt: TGTGCCACCTCGGACAGGAGCTTCTACGAGCAGTACTTC
abundance: -
j_gene: TRBJ2-7
d_gene: TRBD1
len: 13
v_gene: TRBV27

CDR3aa: CASSDRFGAGGTGELFF
CDR3nt: TGTGCCAGCAGCGATCGGTTCGGAGCGGGGGGTACCGGGGAGCTGTTTTTT
abundance: -
j_gene: TRBJ2-2
d_gene: TRBD2
len: 17
v_gene: TRBV9

CDR3aa: CASSRGVGTAYEQYF
CDR3nt: TGTGCCAGCAGCCGCGGGGTCGGGACAGCCTACGAGCAGTACTTC
abundance: -
j_gene: TRBJ2-7
d_gene: -
len: 15
v_gene: TRBV7-9

CDR3aa: CASSARLTDTQYF
CDR3nt: TGTGCCAGCAGTGCCCGACTGACAGATACGCAGTATTTT
abundance: -
j_gene: TRBJ2-3
d_gene: -
len: 13
v_gene: TRBV6-5

CDR3aa: CASSLEKGSRETQYF
CDR3nt: TGCGCCAGCAGCTTGGAGAAAGGCAGTCGTGAGACCCAGTACTTC
abundance: -
j_gene: TRBJ2-5
d_gene: -
len: 15
v_gene: TRBV5-1

CDR3aa: CAWRSGGGQETQYF
CDR3nt: TGTGCCTGGAGGTCCGGGGGGGGCCAAGAGACCCAGTACTTC
abundance: many
j_gene: TRBJ2-5
d_gene: TRBD2
len: 14
v_gene: TRBV30

CDR3aa: CASSQTLSNTEAFF
CDR3nt: TGTGCCAGCAGCCAGACCTTGAGCAACACTGAAGCTTTCTTT
abundance: -
j_gene: TRBJ1-1
d_gene: -
len: 14
v_gene: TRBV3-1

CDR3aa: CASRLFPRGRSEAFF
CDR3nt: TGTGCCAGCAGACTCTTCCCACGCGGGAGGAGTGAAGCTTTCTTT
abundance: few
j_gene: TRBJ1-1
d_gene: -
len: 15
v_gene: TRBV11-3

CDR3aa: CASSQEGALRGAFF
CDR3nt: TGTGCCAGCAGCCAAGAAGGAGCCCTTCGAGGAGCTTTCTTT
abundance: -
j_gene: TRBJ1-1
d_gene: -
len: 14
v_gene: TRBV3-1

CDR3aa: CATNPRGYNEQFF
CDR3nt: TGTGCCACAAATCCTCGGGGTTACAATGAGCAGTTCTTC
abundance: many
j_gene: TRBJ2-1
d_gene: -
len: 13
v_gene: TRBV6-5

CDR3aa: CASSADGSSHEQYF
CDR3nt: TGTGCCAGCAGCGCCGATGGATCAAGCCACGAGCAGTACTTC
abundance: few
j_gene: TRBJ2-7
d_gene: -
len: 14
v_gene: TRBV9

CDR3aa: CASSLISGTETDTQYF
CDR3nt: TGTGCCAGCAGTTTGATTAGCGGAACGGAGACAGATACGCAGTATTTT
abundance: few
j_gene: TRBJ2-3
d_gene: -
len: 16
v_gene: TRBV27

CDR3aa: CASSSRTGTSGNTIYF
CDR3nt: TGTGCCAGCAGCTCCAGGACAGGAACCTCTGGAAACACCATATATTTT
abundance: -
j_gene: TRBJ1-3
d_gene: TRBD1
len: 16
v_gene: TRBV7-9

CDR3aa: CASSLNGELFF
CDR3nt: TGTGCCAGCAGTTTGAACGGGGAGCTGTTTTTT
abundance: few
j_gene: TRBJ2-2
d_gene: -
len: 11
v_gene: TRBV12-3/TRBV12-4

CDR3aa: CASSSTGGPNWNEQFF
CDR3nt: TGTGCCAGCAGCTCGACGGGAGGCCCAAACTGGAATGAGCAGTTCTTC
abundance: many
j_gene: TRBJ2-1
d_gene: TRBD2
len: 16
v_gene: TRBV7-9

CDR3aa: CASSRWAGEQYF
CDR3nt: TGTGCCAGCAGTCGGTGGGCCGGGGAGCAGTACTTC
abundance: many
j_gene: TRBJ2-7
d_gene: -
len: 12
v_gene: TRBV12-3/TRBV12-4

CDR3aa: CAWSLTKSGDPLHF
CDR3nt: TGTGCCTGGAGTCTCACGAAGTCGGGGGATCCCCTCCACTTT
abundance: few
j_gene: TRBJ1-6
d_gene: -
len: 14
v_gene: TRBV30

CDR3aa: CASSNGQGSYNEQFF
CDR3nt: TGTGCCAGCAGCAATGGACAGGGGTCCTACAATGAGCAGTTCTTC
abundance: few
j_gene: TRBJ2-1
d_gene: TRBD1
len: 15
v_gene: TRBV25-1

CDR3aa: CASSYSRDTSYEQYF
CDR3nt: TGTGCCAGCAGTTACTCGCGGGACACTTCCTACGAGCAGTACTTC
abundance: few
j_gene: TRBJ2-7
d_gene: -
len: 15
v_gene: TRBV6-5

CDR3aa: CASSLARGNYGYTF
CDR3nt: TGTGCCAGCAGCCTAGCACGGGGCAACTATGGCTACACCTTC
abundance: few
j_gene: TRBJ1-2
d_gene: -
len: 14
v_gene: TRBV13

CDR3aa: CASTQGAGLWNEQFF
CDR3nt: TGTGCCAGCACCCAAGGAGCGGGACTGTGGAATGAGCAGTTCTTC
abundance: many
j_gene: TRBJ2-1
d_gene: TRBD2
len: 15
v_gene: TRBV2

CDR3aa: CASSSRSDSPLHF
CDR3nt: TGTGCCAGCAGCTCGAGGTCTGATTCACCCCTCCACTTT
abundance: -
j_gene: TRBJ1-6
d_gene: -
len: 13
v_gene: TRBV6-5

CDR3aa: CSVRRDDEQFF
CDR3nt: TGCAGCGTGCGCAGGGACGATGAGCAGTTCTTC
abundance: few
j_gene: TRBJ2-1
d_gene: -
len: 11
v_gene: TRBV29-1

CDR3aa: CASSPESSYEQYF
CDR3nt: TGTGCCAGCTCACCAGAATCTTCCTACGAGCAGTACTTC
abundance: few
j_gene: TRBJ2-7
d_gene: -
len: 13
v_gene: TRBV18

CDR3aa: CSARGVTPTDTQYF
CDR3nt: TGCAGTGCTAGGGGGGTTACCCCCACAGATACGCAGTATTTT
abundance: many
j_gene: TRBJ2-3
d_gene: -
len: 14
v_gene: TRBV20-1

CDR3aa: CSARDMGQTYSNQPQHF
CDR3nt: TGCAGTGCTAGAGATATGGGACAGACCTATAGCAATCAGCCCCAGCATTTT
abundance: -
j_gene: TRBJ1-5
d_gene: TRBD1
len: 17
v_gene: TRBV20-1

CDR3aa: CASSSGTGIDEQYF
CDR3nt: TGTGCCAGCAGCTCCGGGACAGGGATCGACGAGCAGTACTTC
abundance: -
j_gene: TRBJ2-7
d_gene: TRBD1
len: 14
v_gene: TRBV5-4